A single sample is the source of the 8 T cell receptor beta chains below, sequenced in a study of blood T cells in healthy people across ages. Sample-barcoded 5' priming and a J-beta primer mix drove a second PCR of about 6 to 12 cycles. TCRdb recomputed calls from the 5' RACE reads with MiXCR, one row per CDR3 protein. The sample holds 1.4 million or so distinct CDR3 sequences, approximately 43% seen once. The sequenced material came from blood. These receptors all come from a woman younger than 35 in good health.

The chain couples TRBV13 to TRBJ2-3, with 10 bases matching TRBD2. The CDR3 is made up of 16 amino acids. The V gene end was trimmed by 4 bases and the J gene end by 1 base; junction bases not matched to a gene: 5. CDR1 and CDR2 (germline): PRHDT, FYEKMQ (reference sequence). In nucleotides, the CDR3 is TGTGCCAGCAGCTACTCCGGGACTAGCGGCACAGATACGCAGTATTTT. Its protein is CASSYSGTSGTDTQYF.

V gene TRBV4-1 combines with J gene TRBJ2-1; TRBD1 aligns across 12 bases. Germline-derived CDR1 and CDR2 are MGHRA and YSYEKL. V lost 2 bases, J lost 9 bases, and 5 bases stayed unmatched. The CDR3 is made up of 15 amino acids. The DNA for the CDR3 is TGCGCCAGCAGCCAATCCGGGACAGGGGGCATTGAGCAGTTCTTC. It yields the protein CASSQSGTGGIEQFF.

This clonotype came up a few times. The chain uses TRBV6-5 and TRBJ1-2, with 7 bases identical to TRBD1. The CDR3 spans 16 residues. Per the germline V gene, CDR1 is MNHEY and CDR2 is SVGAGI. V lost 8 bases and J lost 1; bases outside the gene matches: 13. The CDR3 reads CASSSSPTGRNYGYTF. The CDR3 nucleotides are TGTGCCAGCTCCTCTTCCCCGACAGGGCGTAACTATGGCTACACCTTC.

The CDR3 reads CASSLEAAQYF. CDR3 DNA: TGCGCCAGCAGCTTGGAGGCGGCCCAGTACTTC. The chain has TRBV5-1 and TRBJ2-5; no firm D call. The germline V and J ends were trimmed by 0 bases and 9 bases, with 6 bases remaining between them. Germline values: CDR1 SGHRS, CDR2 YFSETQ. This CDR3 comprises 11 residues.

The J gene is TRBJ2-3, the V gene TRBV10-3, with 10 bases fitting TRBD1. Germline lookup yields CDR1 ENHRY and CDR2 SYGVKD. V was pared by 6 bases and J by 1 base, with 4 bases of the junction left unmatched. The length of the CDR3 is 15 residues. CDR3 bases: TGTGCCATCAGAGCCGGGACAGGGGGCACAGATACGCAGTATTTT. Its translation: CAIRAGTGGTDTQYF.

The chain combines TRBV5-1 with TRBJ2-1; 8 positions agree with TRBD1. Germline trimming cut 4 bases from V and 2 bases from J; bases unmatched to any gene: 5. CDR1 and CDR2 from the germline V gene are SGHRS and YFSETQ. This CDR3 contains 15 residues. The CDR3 loop reads CASSADRDPYNEQFF. In DNA form, the CDR3 reads TGCGCCAGCAGCGCGGACAGGGACCCCTACAATGAGCAGTTCTTC. The variable domain in full, with the rest retrieved from reference TRBV5-1 and TRBJ2-1, is KAGVTQTPRYLIKTRGQQVTLSCSPISGHRSVSWYQQTPGQGLQFLFEYFSETQRNKGNFPGRFSGRQFSNSRSEMNVSTLELGDSALYLCASSADRDPYNEQFFGPGTRLTVL.

The chain joins TRBV29-1 to TRBJ2-5; 8 nucleotides match TRBD1. Germline V gene lookup returns CDR1 SQVTM and CDR2 ANQGSEA. The CDR3 runs 13 residues. The CDR3 sequence: CGLGQGFQETQYF. DNA of the CDR3: TGCGGCCTCGGACAGGGCTTCCAAGAGACCCAGTACTTC.

The V call is TRBV7-9, the J call TRBJ2-7; no definite D call. The CDR3 is made up of 15 amino acids. V was cut by 2 bases and J by 0 bases, with 11 bases left in between. The germline gives CDR1 SEHNR, CDR2 FQNEAQ (reference sequence). The CDR3 sequence: CASSLHIGSSYEQYF. The CDR3 nucleotides are TGTGCCAGCAGCTTACATATAGGTAGCTCCTACGAGCAGTACTTC.